The TCR beta chain described here comes from a study of cytomegalovirus exposure and HLA in healthy donors. For the study at large: Out of about 190 million T cells, an earlier analysis found roughly 100 million unique TCR beta sequences in total. The study, taken as a whole, reports: In terms of immune exposure information, only CMV serostatus was available. Later genetic work tied a missense DCLRE1C variant to beta-chain V and J trimming.

Worth noting for this clone: What it binds is not known.

Not recorded for this donor was the CMV serostatus. Both 60 Vbeta primers and 13 Jbeta primers went into the PCR. Libraries were prepared by immunoSEQ multiplex PCR; TCRdb keeps only in-frame clonotypes and omits some of them. Of some 140,000 clones in the sample, roughly 70% were seen once. The CDR3 consists of 15 residues. Trimming pared 3 bases from V and 1 base from J, leaving 14 bases between. Germline CDR1 SGHRS, CDR2 YFSETQ. This rearrangement joins TRBV5-1 to TRBJ2-7; D gene unclear. Sequenced: PBMCs. This TCR was sampled from a human donor in good health. The CDR3 nucleotides read TGCGCCAGCAGCTCAGCAGGTACCTTATCCTACGAGCAGTACTTC. Its protein product is CASSSAGTLSYEQYF.